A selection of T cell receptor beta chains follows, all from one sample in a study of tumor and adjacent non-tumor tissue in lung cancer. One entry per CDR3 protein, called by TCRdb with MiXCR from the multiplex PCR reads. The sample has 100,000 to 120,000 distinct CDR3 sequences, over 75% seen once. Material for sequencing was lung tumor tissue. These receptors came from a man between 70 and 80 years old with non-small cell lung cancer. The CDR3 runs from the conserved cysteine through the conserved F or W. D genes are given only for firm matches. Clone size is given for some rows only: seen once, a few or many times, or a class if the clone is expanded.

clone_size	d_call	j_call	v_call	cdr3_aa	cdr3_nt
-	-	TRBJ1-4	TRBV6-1	CASSEAGSAERSEKLFF	TGTGCCAGCAGTGAAGCTGGTTCGGCAGAGCGCAGTGAAAAACTGTTTTTT
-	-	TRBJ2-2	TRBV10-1	CASRVHSSTVELFF	TGTGCCAGCAGGGTCCACTCGAGCACCGTGGAGCTGTTTTTT
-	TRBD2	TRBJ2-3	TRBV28	CASSSTSGRGRDTQYF	TGTGCCAGCAGTTCCACCAGCGGGAGAGGAAGAGATACGCAGTATTTT
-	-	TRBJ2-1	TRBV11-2	CTSSLHMRDWASYSEQFF	TGTACCAGCAGCTTACATATGCGGGACTGGGCCTCCTACAGCGAGCAGTTCTTC
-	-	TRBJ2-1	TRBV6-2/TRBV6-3	CASRRTYWGDNEQFF	TGTGCTAGCAGGCGGACATACTGGGGGGACAATGAGCAGTTCTTC
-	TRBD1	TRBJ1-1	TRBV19	CASGGQGWSTEAFF	TGTGCCAGCGGCGGACAGGGTTGGAGCACTGAAGCTTTCTTT
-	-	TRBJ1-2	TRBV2	CASSGEKGSYGYTF	TGTGCCAGCAGTGGTGAGAAAGGGAGTTATGGCTACACCTTC
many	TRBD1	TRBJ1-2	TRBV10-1	CASSPGTGGEGYTF	TGCGCCAGCAGTCCCGGGACAGGGGGCGAAGGCTACACCTTC
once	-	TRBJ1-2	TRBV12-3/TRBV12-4	CASTLGDGYAF	TGTGCTAGCACCCTGGGAGATGGCTATGCCTTC
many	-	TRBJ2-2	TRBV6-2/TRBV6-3	CASKAWTTEELFF	TGTGCCAGCAAAGCTTGGACTACGGAGGAGCTGTTTTTT
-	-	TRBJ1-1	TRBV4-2	CGSSWTDFIEVFF	TGTGGCAGCAGTTGGACAGATTTTATTGAAGTTTTCTTT
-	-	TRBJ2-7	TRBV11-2	CASSHRTERELYF	TGTGCCAGCAGCCACCGGACCGAGCGAGAGCTGTACTTT
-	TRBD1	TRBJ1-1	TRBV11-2	CTSSLPETGNTEAFF	TGTACCAGCAGTTTACCCGAGACAGGGAACACTGAAGCTTTCTTC
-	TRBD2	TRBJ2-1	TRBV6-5	CASSHGGTRGYNGQFF	TGTGCCAGCAGTCACGGCGGGACTAGGGGATACAATGGGCAGTTCTTC
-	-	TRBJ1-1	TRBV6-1	CNITEGRRHTEAFF	TGTAACATCACCGAAGGTCGGCGGCACACTGAAGCTTTCTTT
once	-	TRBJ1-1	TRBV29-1	CSGTRTTEALF	TGCAGCGGGACCCGAACCACTGAAGCTTTATTT
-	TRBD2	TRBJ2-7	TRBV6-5	CASSYSSGTSAREHYF	TGTGCCAGCAGTTACTCTAGCGGGACTAGCGCTCGCGAGCATTACTTC
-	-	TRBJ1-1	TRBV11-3	CASSLKRGWMNTETFF	TGTGCCAGCAGCTTAAAGAGAGGGTGGATGAATACTGAAACTTTCTTT